Described below is a single TCR beta chain sequence and its context. As yet, its antigen is unknown. The data belong to a study of cytomegalovirus exposure and HLA in healthy donors. Notes on the study in general: Immune exposure information comprised only CMV serostatus.

Trimming shortened V by 1 base and J by 4 bases, and 13 bases separated the two germline ends. CDR1 SGHVS and CDR2 FQNEAQ come from the germline V gene. This CDR3 spans 15 amino acids. PCR employed 60 Vbeta and 13 Jbeta primers. Clones were read by immunoSEQ multiplex PCR, and TCRdb kept only the in-frame ones, dropping some. The sample has almost 65,000 clones, over 70% seen once. Sequencing input: PBMCs. The J gene is TRBJ1-1, the V gene TRBV7-8; possible D gene TRBD1, 5 bases. This receptor was taken from a male donor in good health and CMV-seropositive. CDR3 loop: CASSLGVREGTEAFF. CDR3 bases: TGTGCCAGCAGCTTAGGGGTCAGGGAGGGCACTGAAGCTTTCTTT.